The 16 T cell receptor beta chains listed next were all sequenced from one sample in a study of human T cells and chemical hapten exposure. Each CDR3 protein is one row after TCRdb ran MiXCR on the RACE reads. The table lists roughly 110,000 distinct CDR3 sequences, less than 15% of them singletons. Noted time point: pre-sensitization, week 0. As for treatment: therapeutic diphenylcyclopropenone sensitization with weekly scalp DPC. The sample consisted of whole blood, taken in connection with sensitization to the hapten diphenylcyclopropenone (DPC). The receptors were sampled from a woman aged 45-59 years with alopecia areata. Some clones in this sample may be carry-over from other donors' samples.

V is TRBV13 and J is TRBJ1-1; D call uncertain. The length of the CDR3 is 14 residues. Trimming pared 2 bases from V and 0 bases from J, leaving 7 bases between. The V gene's germline CDR1 is PRHDT and CDR2 FYEKMQ (reference sequence). CDR3 coding DNA: TGTGCCAGCAGCTTAAGGACGGTGAACACTGAAGCTTTCTTT. Its protein product is CASSLRTVNTEAFF.

A few counts support this clonotype. J is TRBJ2-3 and V is TRBV28; D remains ambiguous. CDR3 length: 13 amino acids. V lost 5 bases and J 6 bases, leaving 12 bases between the germline ends. CDR1 and CDR2 from the germline V gene are MDHEN and SYDVKM. CDR3 sequence reads: CASSRLVMDTQYF. CDR3 nucleotides: TGTGCCAGCAGTCGGTTAGTAATGGATACGCAGTATTTT. Full variable domain (missing parts from reference TRBV28 and TRBJ2-3): DVKVTQSSRYLVKRTGEKVFLECVQDMDHENMFWYRQDPGLGLRLIYFSYDVKMKEKGDIPEGYSVSREKKERFSLILESASTNQTSMYLCASSRLVMDTQYFGPGTRLTVL.

V usage is TRBV3-1 and J usage is TRBJ1-2; the D is unclear. Per germline, CDR1 LGHDT and CDR2 YNNKEL (reference sequence). This CDR3 region has 15 residues. The V end was cut by 3 bases, the J end by 6 bases, with 17 bases between. The DNA for the CDR3 is TGTGCCAGCAGCCAGACGCCAGCCGCTTACGATGGCTACACCTTC. Its translation: CASSQTPAAYDGYTF.

This clonotype came up a few times. DNA of the CDR3: TGTGCCAGCTCACCTTCGGGACAGGGGGCCAATGAGCAGTTCTTC. It encodes CASSPSGQGANEQFF. The chain combines TRBV18 with TRBJ2-1, with 12 bases aligning to TRBD1. Germline-derived CDR1 and CDR2 are KGHSH and LQKENI. This CDR3 is built from 15 residues. V dropped 3 bases and J dropped 6; count of bases not matched to a gene: 3.

This clonotype occurred a few times. The chain employs TRBV10-3 and TRBJ2-1; either TRBD1 or TRBD2 may supply D (5 bases each). The CDR3 spans 14 residues. The germline V gene encodes CDR1 ENHRY and CDR2 SYGVKD. V was trimmed by 2 bases and J by 2 bases, leaving 7 bases between them. In nucleotides, the CDR3 is TGTGCCATCAGTGAGGGGGGTACCTACAATGAGCAGTTCTTC. Encoded protein: CAISEGGTYNEQFF.

The J gene is TRBJ1-1, the V gene TRBV11-3; no clear D gene. With 0 bases removed from V and 3 bases from J, the gap between germline ends came to 5 bases. The length of the CDR3 is 13 residues. Germline V CDR1 and CDR2: SGHNT, YENEEA. Here the CDR3 reads CASSLEAYTEAFF. DNA for the CDR3: TGTGCCAGCAGCTTAGAAGCCTACACTGAAGCTTTCTTT.

This chain links TRBV7-2 with TRBJ1-1; TRBD1 matches at 7 bases. Germline V gives CDR1 SGHTA, CDR2 FQGNSA. The CDR3 length is 14 residues. J lost 0 bases, V lost 6 bases, and 4 bases had no gene match. DNA of the CDR3: TGTGCCAGCAGTAACAGGGGATTGAACACTGAAGCTTTCTTT. Translation gives CASSNRGLNTEAFF. The full variable domain, rest sourced from reference TRBV7-2 and TRBJ1-1, is GAGVSQSPSNKVTEKGKDVELRCDPISGHTALYWYRQSLGQGLEFLIYFQGNSAPDKSGLPSDRFSAERTGGSVSTLTIQRTQQEDSAVYLCASSNRGLNTEAFFGQGTRLTVV.

This clonotype was counted only a few times. The chain uses TRBV6-1 and TRBJ2-7; 8 nucleotides line up with TRBD2. CDR1 is MNHNS, CDR2 SASEGT, per germline. The V and J ends lost 3 bases and 0 bases, in that order; junction bases with no gene match: 7. The CDR3 runs to 16 residues. The CDR3 DNA reads TGTGCCAGCAGTGAGATGGGGACTAGTTTCTCCTACGAGCAGTACTTC. This codes for CASSEMGTSFSYEQYF.

This chain links TRBV5-6 with TRBJ2-3; D perhaps matches TRBD2 (5 bases). Germline lookup yields CDR1 SGHDT and CDR2 YYEEEE. CDR3 size: 14 residues. V lost 3 bases and J 8 bases, leaving 16 bases between the germline ends. CDR3: CASSSLEGSGTQYF. For the CDR3, the DNA is TGTGCCAGCAGCTCCTTGGAAGGGAGTGGTACGCAGTATTTT.

This clonotype was detected a few times. This rearrangement joins TRBV2 to TRBJ1-4; 9 positions agree with TRBD1. Germline assignment: CDR1 SNHLY and CDR2 FYNNEI. V was clipped by 8 bases and J by 8 bases; unmatched bases: 6. The CDR3 extends over 13 amino acids. The CDR3 coding sequence is TGTGCCAGCCGGGGGACAGGGAGCGAAAAACTGTTTTTT. Residues: CASRGTGSEKLFF.

This clonotype was seen only a few times. This sequence joins TRBV20-1 and TRBJ1-4; D call uncertain. CDR1 is DFQATT, CDR2 SNEGSKA, per germline (reference sequence). Trimming took off 1 base at V and 8 bases at J, with 14 bases between the two ends. The CDR3 has 14 amino acids. The CDR3: CSARVGELVEKLFF. CDR3 DNA: TGCAGTGCTAGAGTAGGCGAATTGGTCGAAAAACTGTTTTTT.

This clonotype was recorded at least ten times. The chain uses TRBV6-5 and TRBJ1-1; 7 nucleotides agree with TRBD1. With 6 bases clipped from V and 9 bases from J, the junction kept 7 bases outside the gene matches. Germline values: CDR1 MNHEY, CDR2 SVGAGI. This CDR3 region has 12 residues. The CDR3, as DNA: TGTGCCAGCAGAAACGACAGGGATCAAGCTTTCTTT. This sequence encodes CASRNDRDQAFF.

This clonotype has ten or more counts. The rearrangement links TRBV28 to TRBJ2-1; 8 nucleotides match TRBD2. The CDR3 loop spans 14 amino acids. Germline V CDR1 and CDR2: MDHEN, SYDVKM. The trim removed 8 bases at V and 9 bases at J, leaving 12 bases unmatched. DNA of the CDR3: TGTGCCAGCGCCCTCCTGGATAGCGGGATTGAGCAGTTCTTC. Protein product: CASALLDSGIEQFF.

Ten or more counts support this clonotype. V and J are TRBV28 and TRBJ2-1; D is unresolved. The V and J ends lost 6 bases and 0 bases respectively, with 18 bases between them. The CDR3 runs 17 residues. In germline, CDR1 is MDHEN, CDR2 SYDVKM. This chain's CDR3 is CASSPFELKSSYNEQFF. CDR3 sequence (DNA): TGTGCCAGCAGCCCGTTCGAGCTTAAGAGCTCCTACAATGAGCAGTTCTTC.

This clonotype was counted only a few times. This chain connects TRBV5-1 to TRBJ1-1; D call uncertain. The V end lost 4 bases, the J end lost 1 base, and 14 bases lay between the germline ends. The CDR3 has 15 amino acids. Germline lookup yields CDR1 SGHRS and CDR2 YFSETQ. The CDR3 loop reads CASSPHPVGNTEAFF. In DNA form, the CDR3 reads TGCGCCAGCAGCCCCCATCCCGTCGGGAACACTGAAGCTTTCTTT. Full variable domain (outside the CDR3, taken from reference TRBV5-1 and TRBJ1-1): KAGVTQTPRYLIKTRGQQVTLSCSPISGHRSVSWYQQTPGQGLQFLFEYFSETQRNKGNFPGRFSGRQFSNSRSEMNVSTLELGDSALYLCASSPHPVGNTEAFFGQGTRLTVV.

This clonotype was observed a handful of times. The chain recombines TRBV6-4 with TRBJ2-5, with 10 bases fitting TRBD1. Looked up from germline, CDR1 is MRHNA and CDR2 is SNTAGT. The CDR3 has 16 residues. V dropped 4 bases and J dropped 5; count of bases not matched to a gene: 10. CDR3 loop: CASSAPDRGQMETQYF. Written as DNA, the CDR3 is TGTGCCAGCAGTGCGCCAGACAGGGGGCAGATGGAGACCCAGTACTTC.